Following are 16 T cell receptor beta chains from one sample sequenced in a study of T cells after yellow fever vaccination. TCRdb called the 5' RACE reads again in MiXCR, with one record for every CDR3 protein. The repertoire holds some 560,000 distinct CDR3 sequences, roughly 19% seen once, with 14% in the top ten. This specimen consisted of PBMCs, obtained 15 days after the yellow fever booster vaccination. The receptors derive from a man aged 25-45 years who received the YFV17D yellow fever vaccine.

This clonotype was counted only a few times. This sequence joins TRBV9 and TRBJ2-1, with 8 bases identical to TRBD2. V lost 0 bases, J lost 8 bases, and 7 bases stayed unmatched. The CDR3 is 15 residues long. Germline lookup yields CDR1 SGDLS and CDR2 YYNGEE. The CDR3 protein is CASSVDGRALDEQFF. The CDR3 coding sequence is TGTGCCAGCAGCGTAGACGGGAGGGCCCTCGATGAGCAGTTCTTC.

This clonotype was counted between two and nine times. CDR3 loop: CAWSVLRGTGDSYEQYF. DNA for the CDR3: TGTGCCTGGAGTGTACTTCGGGGGACAGGGGATTCCTACGAGCAGTACTTC. The rearrangement joins TRBV30 to TRBJ2-7, with 10 nucleotides matching TRBD1. Germline CDR1 reads GTSNPN; CDR2 reads SVGIG (reference sequence). Trimming removed 0 bases from V and 1 base from J; junction bases left unmatched: 9. The CDR3 sequence is 17 residues long.

This clonotype was counted between two and nine times. The chain recombines TRBV15 with TRBJ2-5; TRBD2 might be the D (5 bases). Germline CDR1 LNHNV, CDR2 YYDKDF (reference sequence). CDR3 length: 14 amino acids. V lost 1 base to trimming and J lost 2 bases, with 8 bases between them. The CDR3 sequence is CATSRGSGQETQYF. As DNA, the CDR3 is TGTGCCACCAGCAGAGGATCGGGACAAGAGACCCAGTACTTC.

This clonotype was counted only a few times. The chain joins TRBV29-1 to TRBJ2-2; D uncertain. V was trimmed by 8 bases and J by 0 bases, leaving 13 bases between them. Germline lookup yields CDR1 SQVTM and CDR2 ANQGSEA. The CDR3 is made up of 14 amino acids. CDR3 DNA sequence: TGCAGCTCCCAGCCTACCTCGAACACCGGGGAGCTGTTTTTT. It codes for CSSQPTSNTGELFF.

Here the CDR3 reads CASRGPGQGSTEAFF. In DNA form, the CDR3 reads TGTGCCAGCAGGGGACCGGGACAGGGGTCCACTGAAGCTTTCTTT. The chain recombines TRBV2 with TRBJ1-1, with 10 bases matching TRBD1. Unmatched junction bases numbered 8, after V lost 6 bases and J lost 4 bases. The length of the CDR3 is 15 residues. Germline V gene lookup returns CDR1 SNHLY and CDR2 FYNNEI.

This clonotype was found a few times. The chain carries TRBV20-1 and TRBJ2-1, with D uncertain. V lost 3 bases and J lost 9, with 18 bases in between. The CDR3 spans 14 residues. Germline V gene sequence: CDR1 DFQATT, CDR2 SNEGSKA (reference sequence). As DNA, the CDR3 is TGCAGTGCTAGTAATGCTCTTGATCGAAGTGAGCAGTTCTTC. It encodes CSASNALDRSEQFF.

V and J are TRBV2 and TRBJ2-1; 10 bases are a match to TRBD2. This CDR3 region has 17 residues. The germline V gene has CDR1 SNHLY and CDR2 FYNNEI. V trimming: 2 bases; J trimming: 8 bases; junction bases outside the gene matches: 12. CDR3 sequence: CASSESGLAGVYYEQFF. CDR3 sequence (DNA): TGTGCCAGCAGTGAAAGCGGGCTAGCGGGAGTTTACTATGAGCAGTTCTTC.

The sample holds a few counts of this clonotype. V usage is TRBV6-1 and J usage is TRBJ2-7; 8 bases align to TRBD2. V gave up 8 bases and J gave up 3 bases; unmatched junction bases: 6. Per the germline V gene, CDR1 is MNHNS and CDR2 is SASEGT. CDR3 length: 13 residues. This chain's CDR3 is CASGQREFYEQYF. The CDR3 coding sequence is TGTGCCAGCGGCCAGCGGGAGTTCTACGAGCAGTACTTC.

The chain is built from TRBV27 and TRBJ2-1; TRBD2 matches at 12 bases. The trim removed 8 bases at V and 7 bases at J, leaving 6 bases unmatched. CDR1 is MNHEY and CDR2 is SMNVEV in the germline V gene (reference sequence). This CDR3 contains 14 residues. The CDR3 loop reads CASRLAGVGNEQFF. DNA of the CDR3: TGTGCCAGCCGACTAGCGGGGGTGGGGAATGAGCAGTTCTTC.

A few counts support this clonotype. The chain has TRBV20-1 and TRBJ2-2, with unresolved D. This CDR3 is 13 amino acids long. The V end lost 4 bases, the J end lost 5 bases, and 11 bases lay between the germline ends. CDR1 is DFQATT, CDR2 SNEGSKA, per germline (reference sequence). CDR3 nucleotides: TGCAGTGCTAACCGGTTACGTACCGGGGAGCTGTTTTTT. Translated: CSANRLRTGELFF.

This clonotype was seen at least ten times. V usage is TRBV5-1 and J usage is TRBJ2-6; tentatively, D is TRBD1 (6 bases). The ends were cut back, 3 bases at V and 3 bases at J, with 13 bases in the middle. The germline V gene has CDR1 SGHRS and CDR2 YFSETQ. The CDR3 covers 16 residues. The CDR3 bases are TGCGCCAGCAGCTCCACTACAGGGAGTGGGGCCAACGTCCTGACTTTC. Residues: CASSSTTGSGANVLTF. Using reference TRBV5-1 and TRBJ2-6 for the parts outside the CDR3, the full variable domain is KAGVTQTPRYLIKTRGQQVTLSCSPISGHRSVSWYQQTPGQGLQFLFEYFSETQRNKGNFPGRFSGRQFSNSRSEMNVSTLELGDSALYLCASSSTTGSGANVLTFGAGSRLTVL.

The CDR3 region is CASGAIQETQYF. In DNA form, the CDR3 reads TGTGCCAGCGGGGCAATACAAGAGACCCAGTACTTC. The chain combines TRBV6-6 with TRBJ2-5, with TRBD1 as a possible D gene (5 bases). The CDR3 has 12 residues. The V gene's germline CDR1 is MNHNY and CDR2 SVGAGI (reference sequence). Trimming cost V 8 bases and J 2 bases, with 9 bases left between them.

The CDR3: CASSTNGGLGTGELFF. CDR3 DNA: TGTGCCAGTAGCACCAACGGGGGCCTGGGCACCGGGGAGCTGTTTTTT. The V gene is TRBV19, the J gene TRBJ2-2; D could derive from TRBD1 or TRBD2 (6 bases each). Germline V lookup: CDR1 LNHDA, CDR2 SQIVND (reference sequence). The CDR3 is 16 amino acids. The germline V and J ends were trimmed by 6 bases and 4 bases, with 18 bases remaining between them.

This clonotype was found many times. V and J are TRBV7-2 and TRBJ2-1, with D possibly being TRBD2 (5 bases). V was pared by 6 bases and J by 9 bases, with 15 bases between. The CDR3 sequence is 13 residues long. Looked up from germline, CDR1 is SGHTA and CDR2 is FQGNSA. CDR3 in DNA: TGTGCCAGCAGTCCGGTCGGGGTTGGTGAGCAGTTCTTC. As protein: CASSPVGVGEQFF.

This clonotype has just one count. This CDR3 is missing its conserved last phenylalanine or tryptophan, likely due to a read error. The chain links TRBV5-1 to TRBJ2-7; D may be TRBD1 (6 bases). This CDR3 is built from 13 residues. Looked up from germline, CDR1 is SGHRS and CDR2 is YFSETQ. Trimming took 4 bases from V and 3 from J, leaving 11 bases between them. CDR3: CASSHDRIYEQYL. The CDR3 coding sequence is TGCGCCAGCAGCCATGACAGGATCTACGAGCAGTACCTC.

The CDR3 DNA is TGCGCCAGCAGCTCACTTACCGGGACTAGCGGGAGCTACGAGCAGTACTTC. Its protein product is CASSSLTGTSGSYEQYF. The chain has TRBV5-1 and TRBJ2-7; TRBD2 matches 14 bases. The CDR3 is 17 amino acids. Germline CDR1 and CDR2: SGHRS and YFSETQ. The V segment lost 3 bases and the J segment 3 bases; nucleotides outside the gene matches: 8.